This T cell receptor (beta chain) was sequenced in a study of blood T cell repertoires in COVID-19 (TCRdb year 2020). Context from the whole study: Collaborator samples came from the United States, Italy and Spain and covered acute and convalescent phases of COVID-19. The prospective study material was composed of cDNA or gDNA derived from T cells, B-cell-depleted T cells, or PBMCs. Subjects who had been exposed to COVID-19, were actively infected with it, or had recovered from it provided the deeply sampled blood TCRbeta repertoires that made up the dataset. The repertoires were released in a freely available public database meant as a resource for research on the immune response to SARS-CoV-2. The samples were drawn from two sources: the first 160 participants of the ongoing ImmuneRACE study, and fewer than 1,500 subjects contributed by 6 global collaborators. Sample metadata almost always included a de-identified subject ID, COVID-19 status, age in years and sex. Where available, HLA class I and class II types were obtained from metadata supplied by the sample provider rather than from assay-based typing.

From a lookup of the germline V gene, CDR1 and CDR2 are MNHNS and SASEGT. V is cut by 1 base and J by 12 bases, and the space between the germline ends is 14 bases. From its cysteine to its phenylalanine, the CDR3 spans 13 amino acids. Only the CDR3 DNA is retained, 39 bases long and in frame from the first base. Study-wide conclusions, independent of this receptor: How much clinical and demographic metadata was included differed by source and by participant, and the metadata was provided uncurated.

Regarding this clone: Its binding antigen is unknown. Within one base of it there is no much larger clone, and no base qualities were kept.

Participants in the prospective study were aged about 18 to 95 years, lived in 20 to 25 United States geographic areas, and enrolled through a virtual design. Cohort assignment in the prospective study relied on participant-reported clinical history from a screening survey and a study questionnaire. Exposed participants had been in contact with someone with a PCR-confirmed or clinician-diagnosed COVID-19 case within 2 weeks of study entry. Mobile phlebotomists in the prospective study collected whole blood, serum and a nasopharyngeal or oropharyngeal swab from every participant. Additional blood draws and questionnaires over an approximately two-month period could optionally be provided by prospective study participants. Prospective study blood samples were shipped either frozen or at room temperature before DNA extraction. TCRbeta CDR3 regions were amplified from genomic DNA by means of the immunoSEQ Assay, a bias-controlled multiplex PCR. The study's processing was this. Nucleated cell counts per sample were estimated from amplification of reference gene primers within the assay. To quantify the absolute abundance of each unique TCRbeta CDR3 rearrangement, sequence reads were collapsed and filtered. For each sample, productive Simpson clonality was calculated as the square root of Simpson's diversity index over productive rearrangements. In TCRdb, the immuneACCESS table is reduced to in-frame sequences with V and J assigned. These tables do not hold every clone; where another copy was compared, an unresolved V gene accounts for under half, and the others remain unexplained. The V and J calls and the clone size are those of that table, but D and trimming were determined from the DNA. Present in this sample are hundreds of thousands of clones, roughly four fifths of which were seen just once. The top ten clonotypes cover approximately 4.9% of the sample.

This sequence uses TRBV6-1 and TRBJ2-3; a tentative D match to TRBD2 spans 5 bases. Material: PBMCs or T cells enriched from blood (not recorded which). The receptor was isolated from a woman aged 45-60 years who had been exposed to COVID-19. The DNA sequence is TGTGCCAGCAGTGAAGTCATCCGAGACTATCAGTATTTT. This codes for CASSEVIRDYQYF.